The T cell receptor beta chain described here comes from a study of Ad26.COV2.S vaccination and SARS-CoV-2 variants. As to treatment: some 20 received Ad26.COV2.S at low or high dose, single or two shots; about 5 received placebo; per-sample allocation not given. The study sampled participants on day 63 after the first vaccine or placebo injection. Libraries were prepared by immunoSEQ multiplex PCR; TCRdb keeps only in-frame clonotypes and omits some of them. The sample contains a few hundred thousand clones, 88% of which appear only once. Germline assignment: CDR1 SGHTA and CDR2 FQGNSA. The CDR3 has 15 amino acids. V was pared by 4 bases and J by 5 bases, with 17 bases between.

The sequencing used peripheral blood, collected in a trial of Ad26.COV2.S vaccine versus placebo. The gene calls are TRBV7-2 and TRBJ2-5; TRBD1 might be the D (6 bases). This TCR derives from a person aged 18-65 years who received the Ad26.COV2.S COVID-19 vaccine or a placebo. The CDR3 sequence is CASSSTSTGPETQYF. The CDR3 DNA follows: TGTGCCAGCAGCTCGACAAGCACAGGGCCGGAGACCCAGTACTTC. Supplemented by reference TRBV7-2 and TRBJ2-5, the full variable domain reads GAGVSQSPSNKVTEKGKDVELRCDPISGHTALYWYRQSLGQGLEFLIYFQGNSAPDKSGLPSDRFSAERTGGSVSTLTIQRTQQEDSAVYLCASSSTSTGPETQYFGPGTRLLVL.